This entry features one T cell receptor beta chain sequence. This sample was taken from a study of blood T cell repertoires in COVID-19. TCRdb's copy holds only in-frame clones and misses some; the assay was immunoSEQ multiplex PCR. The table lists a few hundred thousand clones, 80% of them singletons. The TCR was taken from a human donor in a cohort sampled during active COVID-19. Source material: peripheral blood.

DNA for the CDR3: TGTGCCAGCAGGGACAGGGGGCAGGCTGGAAACACCATATATTTT. It yields the protein CASRDRGQAGNTIYF. The rearrangement links TRBV11-2 to TRBJ1-3; TRBD1 matches 11 bases. The CDR3 is 15 residues long. With V trimmed by 6 bases and J by 2 bases, 3 bases remained unmatched. Looked up from germline, CDR1 is SGHAT and CDR2 is FQNNGV.